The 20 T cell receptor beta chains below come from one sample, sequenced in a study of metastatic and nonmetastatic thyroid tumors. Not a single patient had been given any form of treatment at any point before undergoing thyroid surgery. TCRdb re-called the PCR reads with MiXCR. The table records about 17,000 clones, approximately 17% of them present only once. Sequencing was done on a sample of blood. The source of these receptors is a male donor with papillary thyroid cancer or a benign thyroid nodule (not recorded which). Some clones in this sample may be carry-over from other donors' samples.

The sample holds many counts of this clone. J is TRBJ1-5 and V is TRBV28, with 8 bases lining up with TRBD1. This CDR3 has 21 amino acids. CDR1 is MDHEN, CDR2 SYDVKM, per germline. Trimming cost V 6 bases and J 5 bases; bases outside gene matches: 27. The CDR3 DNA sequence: TGTGCCAGCAGGGCAAAAGATCACCCCCTAATCGACAGGGGATCCCATCAGCCCCAGCATTTT. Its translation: CASRAKDHPLIDRGSHQPQHF.

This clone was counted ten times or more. The chain's CDR3 is CATSDPSTRPSSYNEQFF. The CDR3 DNA is TGTGCCACCAGTGACCCCTCCACTAGACCAAGCTCCTACAATGAGCAGTTCTTC. This chain connects TRBV24-1 to TRBJ2-1; TRBD2 is a possible D gene (5 bases). CDR3 size: 18 residues. The V and J ends lost 4 bases and 0 bases respectively, with 18 bases between them. In germline, CDR1 is KGHDR, CDR2 SFDVKD.

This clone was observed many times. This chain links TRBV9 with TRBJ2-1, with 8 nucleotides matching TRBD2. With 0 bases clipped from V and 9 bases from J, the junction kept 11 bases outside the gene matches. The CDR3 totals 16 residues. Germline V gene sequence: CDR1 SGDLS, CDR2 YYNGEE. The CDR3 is CASSVVEAGEMIEQFF. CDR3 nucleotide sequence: TGTGCCAGCAGCGTAGTAGAAGCGGGAGAGATGATTGAGCAGTTCTTC. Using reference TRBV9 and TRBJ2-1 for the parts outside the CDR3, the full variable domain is DSGVTQTPKHLITATGQRVTLRCSPRSGDLSVYWYQQSLDQGLQFLIQYYNGEERAKGNILERFSAQQFPDLHSELNLSSLELGDSALYFCASSVVEAGEMIEQFFGPGTRLTVL.

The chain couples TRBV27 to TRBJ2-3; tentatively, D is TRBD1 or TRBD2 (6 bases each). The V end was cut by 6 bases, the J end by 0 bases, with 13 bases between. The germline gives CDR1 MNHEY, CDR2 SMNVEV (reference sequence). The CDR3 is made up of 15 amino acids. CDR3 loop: CASRGGGMSTDTQYF. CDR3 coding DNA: TGTGCCAGCAGGGGGGGCGGGATGAGCACAGATACGCAGTATTTT.

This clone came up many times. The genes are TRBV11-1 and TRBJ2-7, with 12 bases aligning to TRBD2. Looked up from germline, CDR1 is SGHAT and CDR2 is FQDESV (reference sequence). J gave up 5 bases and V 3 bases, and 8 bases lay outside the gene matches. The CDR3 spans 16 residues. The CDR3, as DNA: TGTGCCAGCAGCTTCCCTATCGGACTAGCGGGAAACGAGCAGTACTTC. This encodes CASSFPIGLAGNEQYF.

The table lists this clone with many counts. The CDR3 DNA reads as TGCAGCGTTGAAGGCGTCGAGGCCCTCTACAATGAGCAGTTCTTC. Translation gives CSVEGVEALYNEQFF. The rearrangement links TRBV29-1 to TRBJ2-1; D gene ambiguous. Germline values: CDR1 SQVTM, CDR2 ANQGSEA. The CDR3 has 15 residues. Trimming took off 1 base at V and 3 bases at J, with 13 bases between the two ends.

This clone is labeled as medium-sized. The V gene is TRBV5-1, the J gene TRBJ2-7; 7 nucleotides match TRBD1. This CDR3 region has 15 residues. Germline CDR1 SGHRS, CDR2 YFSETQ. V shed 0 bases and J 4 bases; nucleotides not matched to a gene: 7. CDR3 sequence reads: CASSLEGRGSYEQYF. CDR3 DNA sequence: TGCGCCAGCAGCTTGGAGGGCAGGGGGTCATACGAGCAGTACTTC.

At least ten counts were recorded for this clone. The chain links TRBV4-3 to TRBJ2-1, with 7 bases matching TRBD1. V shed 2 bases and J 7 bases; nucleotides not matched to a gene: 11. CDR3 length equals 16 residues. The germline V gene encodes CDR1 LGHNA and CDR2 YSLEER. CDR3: CASSQPTKQGKNEQFF. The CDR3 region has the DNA TGCGCCAGCAGCCAACCGACGAAACAGGGGAAGAATGAGCAGTTCTTC.

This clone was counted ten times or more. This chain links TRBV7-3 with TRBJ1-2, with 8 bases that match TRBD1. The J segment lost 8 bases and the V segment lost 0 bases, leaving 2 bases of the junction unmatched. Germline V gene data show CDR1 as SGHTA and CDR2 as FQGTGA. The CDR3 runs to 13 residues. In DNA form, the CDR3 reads TGTGCCAGCAGCTTAACGGACAGGGAAGGCTACACCTTC. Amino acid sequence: CASSLTDREGYTF.

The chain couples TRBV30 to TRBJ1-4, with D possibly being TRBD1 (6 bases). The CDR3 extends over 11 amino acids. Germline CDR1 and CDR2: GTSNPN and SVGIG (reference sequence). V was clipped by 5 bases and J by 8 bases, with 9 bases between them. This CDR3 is CAWGDTEKLFF. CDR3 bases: TGTGCCTGGGGGGACACCGAAAAACTGTTTTTT. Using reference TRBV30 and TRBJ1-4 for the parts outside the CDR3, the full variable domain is SQTIHQWPATLVQPVGSPLSLECTVEGTSNPNLYWYRQAAGRGLQLLFYSVGIGQISSEVPQNLSASRPQDRQFILSSKKLLLSDSGFYLCAWGDTEKLFFGSGTQLSVL.

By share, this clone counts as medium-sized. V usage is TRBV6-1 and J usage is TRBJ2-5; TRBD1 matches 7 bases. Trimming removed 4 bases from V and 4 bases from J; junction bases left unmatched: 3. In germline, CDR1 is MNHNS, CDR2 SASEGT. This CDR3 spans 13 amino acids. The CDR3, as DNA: TGTGCCAGCAGTGGAGACAGGGCAGAGACCCAGTACTTC. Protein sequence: CASSGDRAETQYF.

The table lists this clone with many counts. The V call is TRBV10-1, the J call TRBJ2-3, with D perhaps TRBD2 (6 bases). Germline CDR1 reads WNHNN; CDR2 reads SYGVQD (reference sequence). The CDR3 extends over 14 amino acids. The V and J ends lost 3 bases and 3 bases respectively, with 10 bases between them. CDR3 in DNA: TGCGCCAGCAGTGACGGAGGGATGACAGATACGCAGTATTTT. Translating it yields CASSDGGMTDTQYF.

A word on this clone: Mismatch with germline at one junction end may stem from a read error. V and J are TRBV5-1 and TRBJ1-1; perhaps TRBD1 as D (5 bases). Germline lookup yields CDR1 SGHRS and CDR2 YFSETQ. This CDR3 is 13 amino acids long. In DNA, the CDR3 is TGCGCCAGCAGCTTACAGGAGAAGACTGAAGGTTTCTTT. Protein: CASSLQEKTEGFF.

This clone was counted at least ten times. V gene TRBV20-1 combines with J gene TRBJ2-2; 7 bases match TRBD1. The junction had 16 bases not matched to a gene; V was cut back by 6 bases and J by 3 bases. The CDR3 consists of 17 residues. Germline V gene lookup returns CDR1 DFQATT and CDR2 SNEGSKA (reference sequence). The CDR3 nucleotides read TGCAGTGCCCAGGGTACATCCGGGACAGCCTACACCGGGGAGCTGTTTTTT. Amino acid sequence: CSAQGTSGTAYTGELFF.

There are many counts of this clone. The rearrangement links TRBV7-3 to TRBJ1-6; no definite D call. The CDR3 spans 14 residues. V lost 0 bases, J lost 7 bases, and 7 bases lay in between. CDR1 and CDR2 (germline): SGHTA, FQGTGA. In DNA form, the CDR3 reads TGTGCCAGCAGCTTAACTGGGCCGAATTCACCCCTCCACTTT. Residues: CASSLTGPNSPLHF.

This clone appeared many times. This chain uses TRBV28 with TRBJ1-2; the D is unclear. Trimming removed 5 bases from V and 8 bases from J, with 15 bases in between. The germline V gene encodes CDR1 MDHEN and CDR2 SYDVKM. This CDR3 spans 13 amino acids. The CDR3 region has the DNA TGTGCCAGCAGTCCCCCTATAAACTCCGGCTACACCTTC. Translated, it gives CASSPPINSGYTF.

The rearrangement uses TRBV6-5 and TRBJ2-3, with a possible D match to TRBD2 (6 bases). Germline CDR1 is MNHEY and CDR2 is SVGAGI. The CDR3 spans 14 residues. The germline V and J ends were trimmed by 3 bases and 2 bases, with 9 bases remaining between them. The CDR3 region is CASSYWGDTDTQYF. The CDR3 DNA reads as TGTGCCAGCAGTTATTGGGGGGACACAGATACGCAGTATTTT.

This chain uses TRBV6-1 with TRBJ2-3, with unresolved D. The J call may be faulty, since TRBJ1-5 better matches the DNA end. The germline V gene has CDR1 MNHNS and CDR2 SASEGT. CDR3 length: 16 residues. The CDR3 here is CASSEILESSTDTQHF. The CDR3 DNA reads TGTGCCAGCAGTGAAATTCTAGAGAGTAGCACAGATACGCAGCATTTT.

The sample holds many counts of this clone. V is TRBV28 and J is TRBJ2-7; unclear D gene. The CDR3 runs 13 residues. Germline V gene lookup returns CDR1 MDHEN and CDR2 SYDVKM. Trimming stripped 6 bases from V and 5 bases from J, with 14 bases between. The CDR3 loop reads CASRPVLWDEQYF. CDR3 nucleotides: TGTGCCAGCAGGCCCGTGTTGTGGGACGAGCAGTACTTC.

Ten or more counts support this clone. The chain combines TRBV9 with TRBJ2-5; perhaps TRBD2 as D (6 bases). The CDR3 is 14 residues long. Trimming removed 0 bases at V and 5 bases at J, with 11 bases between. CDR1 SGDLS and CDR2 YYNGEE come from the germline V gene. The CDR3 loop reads CASSVAGAGETQYF. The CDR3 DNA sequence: TGTGCCAGCAGCGTAGCTGGGGCGGGGGAGACCCAGTACTTC.